Presented here are 9 T cell receptor beta chains from one specimen sequenced in a study of T cell responses to AZD1222 COVID-19 vaccine. The method was immunoSEQ multiplex PCR; TCRdb's version includes in-frame clones alone and lacks a portion of them. Found here are roughly 66,000 clones, approximately 90% of them singletons; the top ten hold 4.8%. The sequences come from peripheral blood, collected 28 days after the second dose of the MenACWY control vaccine. The receptors were gathered from an adult who received the MenACWY meningococcal vaccine as a control.

The V and J genes are TRBV28 and TRBJ1-4; no clear D. Between the trimmed V and J ends, which lost 3 bases and 5 bases, there was a span of 13 bases. This CDR3 contains 15 residues. Germline loops: CDR1 MDHEN, CDR2 SYDVKM. CDR3 sequence (DNA): TGTGCCAGCAGTTTCGGTCAGCTGGGGAATGAAAAACTGTTTTTT. This translates into CASSFGQLGNEKLFF.

This chain links TRBV6-2 or TRBV6-3 with TRBJ2-2, with D maybe TRBD1 (6 bases). The CDR3 runs to 17 residues. The V gene's germline CDR1 is MNHEY and CDR2 SVGEGT. Trimming shortened V by 0 bases and J by 6 bases, and 17 bases separated the two germline ends. The CDR3 region is CASSYSKGRGAAGELFF. DNA for the CDR3: TGTGCCAGCAGTTACTCGAAGGGCAGGGGCGCAGCCGGGGAGCTGTTTTTT.

The rearrangement uses TRBV9 and TRBJ1-6; D not certain. Germline loops: CDR1 SGDLS, CDR2 YYNGEE. Trimming left V 3 bases short and J 6 bases short, with 13 bases between. This CDR3 is 15 amino acids long. This CDR3 is CASSGEAEPNSPLHF. The CDR3 bases are TGTGCCAGCAGCGGGGAGGCAGAACCTAATTCACCCCTCCACTTT. Full variable domain (outside the CDR3, taken from reference TRBV9 and TRBJ1-6): DSGVTQTPKHLITATGQRVTLRCSPRSGDLSVYWYQQSLDQGLQFLIQYYNGEERAKGNILERFSAQQFPDLHSELNLSSLELGDSALYFCASSGEAEPNSPLHFGNGTRLTVT.

The chain combines TRBV28 with TRBJ1-2; TRBD1 is a possible D gene (6 bases). The CDR3 length is 15 residues. Germline CDR1 and CDR2: MDHEN and SYDVKM. Trimming cost V 7 bases and J 6 bases, with 21 bases left between them. The CDR3 region is CASNKKLTPGDGYTF. The CDR3 DNA reads TGTGCCAGCAATAAAAAGCTCACGCCAGGGGATGGCTACACCTTC.

This sequence joins TRBV7-8 and TRBJ1-2, with D tentatively TRBD1 (5 bases). From germline, CDR1 is SGHVS and CDR2 FQNEAQ. CDR3 length: 13 amino acids. Trimming took off 5 bases at V and 3 bases at J, with 10 bases between the two ends. CDR3: CASSPRDDYGYTF. The CDR3 DNA sequence: TGTGCCAGCAGCCCCAGGGATGACTATGGCTACACCTTC.

Details on this clone: A read error may account for a junction end that differs from germline. This chain links TRBV5-8 with TRBJ1-1; D is ambiguous. The V gene's germline CDR1 is SGHTS and CDR2 YDEGEE. This CDR3 contains 15 residues. The CDR3 coding sequence is TGTGCCAGCAGTTTGGGAGTAGTTGGGGACACTGAAGCTTTCTTT. Translated, it gives CASSLGVVGDTEAFF.

The chain recombines TRBV6-2 or TRBV6-3 with TRBJ1-5, with a possible D match to TRBD1 (5 bases). CDR1 is MNHEY and CDR2 is SVGEGT in the germline V gene. V lost 2 bases, J lost 6 bases, and 11 bases lay in between. The CDR3 consists of 14 residues. The CDR3 coding sequence is TGTGCCAGCAGTTACGGGCAGGGTGGTCAGCCCCAGCATTTT. Translating gives CASSYGQGGQPQHF.

This chain links TRBV19 with TRBJ2-7; 12 positions match TRBD1. The CDR3 is 12 residues long. Unmatched junction bases numbered 3, after V lost 5 bases and J lost 10 bases. Germline V lookup: CDR1 LNHDA, CDR2 SQIVND (reference sequence). CDR3 nucleotide sequence: TGTGCCAGTAGTGCGGGACAGGGGGCCCAGTACTTC. It encodes CASSAGQGAQYF.

This clone has more than one count but fewer than ten. The rearrangement uses TRBV7-6 and TRBJ2-7, with TRBD2 identical over 8 bases. The CDR3 totals 17 residues. V dropped 5 bases and J dropped 0; count of bases not matched to a gene: 12. CDR1 is SGHVS, CDR2 FNYEAQ, per germline. The CDR3 is CASSDGGLASSSYEQYF. The DNA of the CDR3 is TGTGCCAGCAGCGACGGAGGACTAGCCTCGAGCTCCTACGAGCAGTACTTC.